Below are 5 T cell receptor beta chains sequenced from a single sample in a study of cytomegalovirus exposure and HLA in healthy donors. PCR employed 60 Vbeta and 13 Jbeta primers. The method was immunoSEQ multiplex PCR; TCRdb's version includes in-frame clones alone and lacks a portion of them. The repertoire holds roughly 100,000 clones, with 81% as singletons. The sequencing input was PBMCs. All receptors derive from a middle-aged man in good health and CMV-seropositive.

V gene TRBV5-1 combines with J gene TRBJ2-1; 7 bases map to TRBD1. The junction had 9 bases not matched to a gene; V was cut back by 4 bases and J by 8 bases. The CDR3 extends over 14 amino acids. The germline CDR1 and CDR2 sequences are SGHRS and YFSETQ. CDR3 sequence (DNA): TGCGCCAGCAGCGATCGACAGGGTGAGGATGAGCAGTTCTTC. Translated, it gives CASSDRQGEDEQFF.

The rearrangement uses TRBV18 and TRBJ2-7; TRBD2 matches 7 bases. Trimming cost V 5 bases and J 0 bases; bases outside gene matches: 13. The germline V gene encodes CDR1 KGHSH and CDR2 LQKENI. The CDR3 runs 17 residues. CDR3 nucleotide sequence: TGTGCCAGCTCAGAAACCCAGGCAGGGAGGGGCTCCTACGAGCAGTACTTC. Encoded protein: CASSETQAGRGSYEQYF.

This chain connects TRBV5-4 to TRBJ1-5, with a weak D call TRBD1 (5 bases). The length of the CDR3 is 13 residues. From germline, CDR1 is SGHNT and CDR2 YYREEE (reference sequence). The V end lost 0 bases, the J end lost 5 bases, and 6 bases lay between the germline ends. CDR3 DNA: TGTGCCAGCAGCTTGGGCAGGGATCAGCCCCAGCATTTT. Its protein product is CASSLGRDQPQHF.

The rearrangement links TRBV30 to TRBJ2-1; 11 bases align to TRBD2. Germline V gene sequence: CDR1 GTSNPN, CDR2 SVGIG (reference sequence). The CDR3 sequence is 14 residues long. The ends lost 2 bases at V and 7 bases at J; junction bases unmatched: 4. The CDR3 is CAWSPGLAENEQFF. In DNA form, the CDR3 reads TGTGCCTGGAGTCCGGGACTAGCGGAAAATGAGCAGTTCTTC.

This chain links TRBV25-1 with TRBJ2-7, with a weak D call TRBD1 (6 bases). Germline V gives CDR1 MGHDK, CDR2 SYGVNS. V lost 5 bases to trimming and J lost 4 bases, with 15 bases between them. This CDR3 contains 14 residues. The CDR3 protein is CASSPTGIRYEQYF. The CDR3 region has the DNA TGTGCCAGCAGTCCTACAGGGATCAGGTACGAGCAGTACTTC.